The 29 T cell receptor beta chains given below trace back to one sample, sequenced in a study of blood T cell repertoires in COVID-19. Profiling relied on immunoSEQ multiplex PCR, and the TCRdb table lists in-frame clones only, not all of them. The table shows approximately 250,000 clones, with 85% to 90% occurring only once. Sequenced: peripheral blood. All receptors derive from a man aged 18-30 years with active or convalescent COVID-19.

This clone was recorded a few times. The CDR3 coding sequence is TGTGCCAGCAGCCCCTTCTCTGGAAACACCATATATTTT. As protein: CASSPFSGNTIYF. The V and J genes are TRBV7-2 and TRBJ1-3; unclear D gene. The CDR3 consists of 13 residues. The V gene lost 5 bases and the J gene lost 0 bases, with 5 bases spanning the gap. Looked up from germline, CDR1 is SGHTA and CDR2 is FQGNSA.

The chain links TRBV6-5 to TRBJ1-1; possible D gene TRBD1, 5 bases. The CDR3 contains 15 residues. V lost 3 bases and J lost 1, with 12 bases in between. Germline V gene data show CDR1 as MNHEY and CDR2 as SVGAGI. CDR3 nucleotides: TGTGCCAGCAGTTATGGAGGGGTCGGGAACACTGAAGCTTTCTTT. Its protein is CASSYGGVGNTEAFF.

The chain uses TRBV27 and TRBJ1-2; D possibly corresponds to TRBD1 (5 bases). V was clipped by 5 bases and J by 6 bases, with 13 bases between them. In germline, CDR1 is MNHEY, CDR2 SMNVEV (reference sequence). This CDR3 spans 13 amino acids. CDR3: CASSARGSDGYTF. The DNA for the CDR3 is TGTGCCAGCAGTGCAAGGGGAAGTGATGGCTACACCTTC.

CDR3 DNA: TGTGCCACCAGTGATTCCCGGGGGGGAGAGACCCAGTACTTC. It is translated as CATSDSRGGETQYF. The chain joins TRBV24-1 to TRBJ2-5; 8 positions agree with TRBD2. Germline-derived CDR1 and CDR2 are KGHDR and SFDVKD. V was clipped by 2 bases and J by 4 bases; unmatched bases: 2. This CDR3 contains 14 residues.

V usage is TRBV6-2 or TRBV6-3 and J usage is TRBJ2-1, with TRBD2 matching 8 bases. Germline loops: CDR1 MNHEY, CDR2 SVGEGT. J was trimmed by 4 bases and V by 3 bases; bases with no gene match: 11. This CDR3 region has 17 residues. The CDR3 loop is CASSYGLGLAFYNEQFF. For the CDR3, the DNA is TGTGCCAGCAGTTATGGGTTAGGACTAGCCTTTTACAATGAGCAGTTCTTC.

The chain has TRBV30 and TRBJ2-3; 7 bases are shared with TRBD2. The V gene end was trimmed by 3 bases and the J gene end by 4 bases; junction bases not matched to a gene: 4. The CDR3 is 13 amino acids. Germline-derived CDR1 and CDR2 are GTSNPN and SVGIG (reference sequence). The CDR3 loop is CAWSQGLADTQYF. Written as DNA, the CDR3 is TGTGCCTGGAGCCAAGGACTAGCAGATACGCAGTATTTT.

CDR3 DNA: TGTGCCATCTCCGGCCCCGGGATCTACGAGCAGTACTTC. It codes for CAISGPGIYEQYF. The chain employs TRBV25-1 and TRBJ2-7, with D perhaps TRBD2 (5 bases). The ends were cut back, 10 bases at V and 3 bases at J, with 16 bases in the middle. The CDR3 spans 13 residues. Germline CDR1 MGHDK, CDR2 SYGVNS.

J is TRBJ2-7 and V is TRBV4-1, with TRBD2 identical over 14 bases. The CDR3 covers 19 residues. Unmatched junction bases numbered 12, after V lost 4 bases and J lost 1 base. Germline V gene lookup returns CDR1 MGHRA and CDR2 YSYEKL. DNA for the CDR3: TGCGCCAGCAGCCCACAGGGTGGACTAGCGGGGGGTAAGTCCTACGAGCAGTACTTC. Translated: CASSPQGGLAGGKSYEQYF.

The chain couples TRBV28 to TRBJ1-5; 7 nucleotides align to TRBD1. The CDR3 runs 16 residues. Trimming cost V 6 bases and J 5 bases; bases outside gene matches: 13. Germline CDR1 reads MDHEN; CDR2 reads SYDVKM. The CDR3 bases are TGTGCCAGCAGCGACCAGGGGGGCTCCATATATCAGCCCCAGCATTTT. Translation gives CASSDQGGSIYQPQHF.

This clone was seen more than once but under ten times. J is TRBJ2-7 and V is TRBV29-1; TRBD1 matches at 7 bases. The CDR3 spans 16 residues. After removal of 2 bases from V and 2 bases from J, the junction contained 12 bases not matched to a gene. The germline V gene has CDR1 SQVTM and CDR2 ANQGSEA. The CDR3 nucleotides are TGCAGCGTTGAATTACCACAGGGGACACGAACCTACGAGCAGTACTTC. Amino acids: CSVELPQGTRTYEQYF.

The V gene is TRBV6-5, the J gene TRBJ2-1; weak D call: TRBD2 (5 bases). CDR3 length: 14 amino acids. V was pared by 5 bases and J by 3 bases, with 11 bases between. Looked up from germline, CDR1 is MNHEY and CDR2 is SVGAGI. The CDR3 loop is CASSKSGYYNEQFF. CDR3 in DNA: TGTGCCAGCAGTAAAAGCGGATACTACAATGAGCAGTTCTTC.

The CDR3 sequence: CASSVGTSGKGSYEQYF. The CDR3 DNA reads TGCGCCAGCAGTGTTGGGACTAGCGGAAAAGGGTCCTACGAGCAGTACTTC. The V and J genes are TRBV5-1 and TRBJ2-7; 11 bases are a match to TRBD2. The V gene's germline CDR1 is SGHRS and CDR2 YFSETQ. The CDR3 runs 17 residues. Trimming cost V 5 bases and J 1 base; bases outside gene matches: 11.

This chain uses TRBV28 with TRBJ2-1; tentatively, D is TRBD2 (6 bases). The V and J ends lost 7 bases and 0 bases respectively, with 10 bases between them. This CDR3 is built from 14 residues. Germline values: CDR1 MDHEN, CDR2 SYDVKM. Written as DNA, the CDR3 is TGTGCCAGCACCGACGGGAGCTCCTACAATGAGCAGTTCTTC. It encodes CASTDGSSYNEQFF.

The CDR3 coding sequence is TGTGCCAGTAGTTTCCAACAGGGAGTTTCTGAAAAACTGTTTTTT. Its translation is CASSFQQGVSEKLFF. The chain couples TRBV19 to TRBJ1-4; a weak D match, TRBD1 (6 bases). Germline V CDR1 and CDR2: LNHDA, SQIVND (reference sequence). This CDR3 is built from 15 residues. V lost 5 bases and J 7 bases, leaving 17 bases between the germline ends. Full variable domain (remainder filled in from reference TRBV19 and TRBJ1-4): DGGITQSPKYLFRKEGQNVTLSCEQNLNHDAMYWYRQDPGQGLRLIYYSQIVNDFQKGDIAEGYSVSREKKESFPLTVTSAQKNPTAFYLCASSFQQGVSEKLFFGSGTQLSVL.

The chain links TRBV27 to TRBJ2-5; D gene ambiguous. Per the germline V gene, CDR1 is MNHEY and CDR2 is SMNVEV (reference sequence). There are 15 residues in the CDR3. Deletions cut 5 bases from V and 2 bases from J, with 15 bases between. CDR3 loop: CASSTSRRRQETQYF. DNA for the CDR3: TGTGCCAGCAGTACCTCCAGGCGCCGTCAAGAGACCCAGTACTTC.

Here the CDR3 DNA reads TGTGCCAGCAGCGCCATGGGGACTAGCGGGGGGATTGGAGGCACAGATACGCAGTATTTT. Translating it yields CASSAMGTSGGIGGTDTQYF. The chain joins TRBV9 to TRBJ2-3, with 15 bases aligning to TRBD2. Germline lookup yields CDR1 SGDLS and CDR2 YYNGEE. CDR3 length: 20 residues. Germline trimming cut 3 bases from V and 1 base from J; bases unmatched to any gene: 12.

V and J are TRBV14 and TRBJ1-2, with TRBD1 as a possible D gene (5 bases). The V and J ends lost 4 bases and 3 bases respectively, with 9 bases between them. The CDR3 contains 13 residues. In germline, CDR1 is SGHDN, CDR2 FVKESK. Here the CDR3 DNA reads TGTGCCAGCAGCCCCAGGGCCGACTATGGCTACACCTTC. Its protein is CASSPRADYGYTF.

The CDR3 DNA is TGTGCCAGCAGCCAAGAGGGCAGCTTGGGAGCTTTCTTT. This gives the protein CASSQEGSLGAFF. The genes are TRBV3-1 (or the pseudogene TRBV3-2) and TRBJ1-1; D ambiguous. The CDR3 loop spans 13 amino acids. Looked up from germline, CDR1 is LGHDT and CDR2 is YNNKEL (reference sequence). V was shortened by 0 bases and J by 10 bases, with 12 bases between the two germline ends.

The chain employs TRBV6-6 and TRBJ1-1, with 7 bases fitting TRBD1. Germline CDR1 MNHNY, CDR2 SVGAGI (reference sequence). After removal of 10 bases from V and 0 bases from J, the junction contained 5 bases not matched to a gene. This CDR3 spans 13 amino acids. DNA for the CDR3: TGTGCCACCCAACAGGGGATGAACACTGAAGCTTTCTTT. It is translated as CATQQGMNTEAFF.

V usage is TRBV20-1 and J usage is TRBJ2-1; 7 nucleotides agree with TRBD1. V gave up 6 bases and J gave up 7 bases; unmatched junction bases: 0. Germline CDR1 is DFQATT and CDR2 is SNEGSKA (reference sequence). The CDR3 contains 10 residues. This chain's CDR3 is CSAQGNEQFF. The CDR3 region has the DNA TGCAGTGCACAGGGGAATGAGCAGTTCTTC.

The chain links TRBV30 to TRBJ2-2; 7 bases align to TRBD2. J gave up 5 bases and V 2 bases, and 5 bases lay outside the gene matches. Germline V gives CDR1 GTSNPN, CDR2 SVGIG (reference sequence). The CDR3 consists of 14 residues. The CDR3 region has the DNA TGTGCCTGGAGTTTAGCGGGTTATACCGGGGAGCTGTTTTTT. Its protein is CAWSLAGYTGELFF.

This clone has only one observation. The DNA of the CDR3 is TGTGCCAGCTCACCAGGCGGGGGAATCTCCTACGAGCAGTACTTC. Encoded protein: CASSPGGGISYEQYF. The V gene is TRBV18, the J gene TRBJ2-7; TRBD2 agrees at 7 bases. The junction had 4 bases not matched to a gene; V was cut back by 2 bases and J by 0 bases. Germline assignment: CDR1 KGHSH and CDR2 LQKENI. This CDR3 region has 15 residues.

The V and J genes are TRBV7-3 and TRBJ2-2, with TRBD2 matching 11 bases. Trimming removed 3 bases from V and 5 bases from J; junction bases left unmatched: 5. The CDR3 has 16 residues. Germline CDR1 is SGHTA and CDR2 is FQGTGA. In DNA form, the CDR3 reads TGTGCCAGCAGCTTTACCACTAGCGGGGGTACCGGGGAGCTGTTTTTT. Translating gives CASSFTTSGGTGELFF.

The chain links TRBV6-5 to TRBJ1-1, with unresolved D. Germline CDR1 is MNHEY and CDR2 is SVGAGI. The CDR3 runs to 14 residues. Between the trimmed V and J ends, which lost 0 bases and 1 base, there was a span of 6 bases. The CDR3 DNA reads TGTGCCAGCAGTTACTCCACAGCGAACACTGAAGCTTTCTTT. Residues: CASSYSTANTEAFF.

This chain links TRBV19 with TRBJ2-3; TRBD1 aligns across 7 bases. The CDR3 covers 16 residues. J gave up 5 bases and V 3 bases, and 11 bases lay outside the gene matches. The germline V gene encodes CDR1 LNHDA and CDR2 SQIVND (reference sequence). The CDR3 reads CASSISTGAHGDTQYF. The DNA of the CDR3 is TGTGCCAGTAGTATCTCCACAGGGGCGCATGGAGATACGCAGTATTTT.

The rearrangement links TRBV4-1 to TRBJ1-5, with 8 bases fitting TRBD1. J was trimmed by 5 bases and V by 4 bases; bases with no gene match: 7. The CDR3 extends over 15 amino acids. Looked up from germline, CDR1 is MGHRA and CDR2 is YSYEKL. CDR3 sequence reads: CASSPKDREDQPQHF. CDR3 coding DNA: TGCGCCAGCAGCCCAAAGGACAGGGAGGATCAGCCCCAGCATTTT.

The chain couples TRBV7-5 to TRBJ2-5; the table assigns TRBD1, which was not confirmed against the DNA. TRBV7-5 is tagged as a pseudogene. This CDR3 has 15 residues. As DNA, the CDR3 is TGTGCCAGAAGCTTGGGGGACAGGGGAGGGGAGACCCAGTACTTC. Translation gives CARSLGDRGGETQYF.

V is TRBV29-1 and J is TRBJ1-4, with unresolved D. V lost 5 bases and J lost 6, with 4 bases in between. Per germline, CDR1 SQVTM and CDR2 ANQGSEA. This CDR3 region has 10 residues. The CDR3 loop reads CSVSDEKLFF. The CDR3 region has the DNA TGCAGCGTTTCGGATGAAAAACTGTTTTTT.

V gene TRBV24-1 combines with J gene TRBJ1-6, with D possibly being TRBD1 (5 bases). CDR1 and CDR2 (germline): KGHDR, SFDVKD. V was pared by 5 bases and J by 10 bases, with 11 bases between. This CDR3 spans 13 amino acids. CDR3 region: CATSAGPGSPLHF. Written as DNA, the CDR3 is TGTGCCACCAGTGCGGGTCCAGGGTCACCCCTCCACTTT.